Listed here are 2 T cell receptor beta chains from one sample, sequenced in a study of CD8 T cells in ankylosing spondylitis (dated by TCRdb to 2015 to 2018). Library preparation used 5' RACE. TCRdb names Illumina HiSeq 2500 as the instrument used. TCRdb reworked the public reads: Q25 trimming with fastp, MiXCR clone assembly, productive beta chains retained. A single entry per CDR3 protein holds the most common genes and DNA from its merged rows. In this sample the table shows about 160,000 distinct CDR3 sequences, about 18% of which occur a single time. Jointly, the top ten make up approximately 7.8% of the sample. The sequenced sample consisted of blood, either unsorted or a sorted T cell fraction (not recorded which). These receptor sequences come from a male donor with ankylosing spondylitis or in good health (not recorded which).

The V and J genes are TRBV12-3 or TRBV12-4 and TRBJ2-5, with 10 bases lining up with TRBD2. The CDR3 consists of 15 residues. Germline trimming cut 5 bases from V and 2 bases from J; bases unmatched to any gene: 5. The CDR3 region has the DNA TGTGCCAGCAGTGAAGGGACTAGCGAACAAGAGACCCAGTACTTC. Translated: CASSEGTSEQETQYF.

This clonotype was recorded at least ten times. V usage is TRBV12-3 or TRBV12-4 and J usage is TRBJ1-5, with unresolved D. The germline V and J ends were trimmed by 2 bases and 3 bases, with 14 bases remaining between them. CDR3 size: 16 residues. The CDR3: CASSLRGMGYNQPQHF. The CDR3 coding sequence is TGTGCCAGCAGTTTACGGGGAATGGGCTACAATCAGCCCCAGCATTTT.